Presented here are 3 T cell receptor beta chains from one specimen sequenced in a study of blood T cells in healthy people across ages. A sample-barcoded 5' primer and a J-beta primer mix were used in a second PCR of about 7 to 12 cycles. TCRdb re-called the 5' RACE reads through MiXCR, storing one row per CDR3 protein. This table holds over 600,000 distinct CDR3 sequences, over 40% found once. The specimen was blood. The origin of the receptors is a man older than 75 in good health.

The genes are TRBV9 and TRBJ2-3; 8 bases align to TRBD2. Germline assignment: CDR1 SGDLS and CDR2 YYNGEE. Trimming took 0 bases from V and 4 from J; bases not matched to a gene: 4. The CDR3 sequence is 15 residues long. Here the CDR3 reads CASSVAGGASDTQYF. CDR3 nucleotides: TGTGCCAGCAGCGTAGCGGGGGGGGCCTCAGATACGCAGTATTTT. Together with reference TRBV9 and TRBJ2-3, the CDR3 gives the full variable domain: DSGVTQTPKHLITATGQRVTLRCSPRSGDLSVYWYQQSLDQGLQFLIQYYNGEERAKGNILERFSAQQFPDLHSELNLSSLELGDSALYFCASSVAGGASDTQYFGPGTRLTVL.

In this sample, this clonotype turned up once. A read error may be the cause here, since a much bigger clone is one base away. V is TRBV5-5 and J is TRBJ2-4; D tentatively fits TRBD1 or TRBD2 (7 bases each). The length of the CDR3 is 13 residues. Germline V lookup: CDR1 SGHKS, CDR2 YYEKEE (reference sequence). The CDR3 sequence: CVSSGTDKNIQYF. Written as DNA, the CDR3 is TGTGTCAGCAGCGGGACAGACAAAAACATTCAGTACTTC.

Turning to this clonotype: It may be a read error: a sequence one base away is much more abundant. This sequence joins TRBV9 and TRBJ2-7; a weak D match, TRBD2 (5 bases). V was trimmed by 4 bases and J by 7 bases, leaving 21 bases between them. The germline V gene has CDR1 SGDLS and CDR2 YYNGEE. There are 15 residues in the CDR3. The CDR3 DNA reads as TGTGCCAGCAGCTACCGGGATACGAGTCTCAATGAGCAGTACTTC. Translated: CASSYRDTSLNEQYF.